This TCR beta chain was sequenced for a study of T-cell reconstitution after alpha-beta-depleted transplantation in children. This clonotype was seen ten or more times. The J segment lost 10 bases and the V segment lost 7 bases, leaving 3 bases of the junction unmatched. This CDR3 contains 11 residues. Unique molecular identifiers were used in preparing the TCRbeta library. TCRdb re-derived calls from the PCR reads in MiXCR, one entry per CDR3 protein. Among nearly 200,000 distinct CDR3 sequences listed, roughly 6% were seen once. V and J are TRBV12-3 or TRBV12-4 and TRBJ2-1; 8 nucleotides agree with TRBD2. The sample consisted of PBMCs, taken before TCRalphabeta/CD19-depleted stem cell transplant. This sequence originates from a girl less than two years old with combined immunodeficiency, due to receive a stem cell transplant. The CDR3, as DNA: TGTGCCAGCACTCCGGGGGGGGAGCAGTTCTTC. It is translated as CASTPGGEQFF.